This T cell receptor beta chain was captured in a study of T cell repertoires and Cas9 in healthy adults. As for the study in general: CD4 and CD8 compartments: SpCas9-reactive T cells profiled for potency, cytotoxicity, lineage. Broader study findings: SpCas9-reactive effector T cells were reportedly restrained in vitro by SpCas9-reactive regulatory T cells.

As to this clone: Its matching antigen is unknown.

The repertoire was sequenced with immunoSEQ multiplex PCR; TCRdb's copy has only in-frame clones and lacks some. The table shows 15,000 or so clones, with 89% occurring only once. V was clipped by 1 base and J by 4 bases, with 13 bases between them. The CDR3 length is 14 residues. The V gene's germline CDR1 is GTSNPN and CDR2 SVGIG (reference sequence). Sequencing was performed on Tregs (CD4+, CD25+, CD127-, CD137-, CD154-) from PBMCs; culture status not recorded. The rearrangement links TRBV30 to TRBJ1-1; D perhaps matches TRBD1 (6 bases). This clonotype originated in a human donor in good health. The CDR3 DNA reads TGTGCCTGGAGTGCGGGGGCGTGGGGCACTGAAGCTTTCTTT. This translates into CAWSAGAWGTEAFF.